The entry below describes one T cell receptor (beta chain). Produced via immunoSEQ multiplex PCR; TCRdb's table is partial and in-frame only. The sample has 200,000 or so clones, about 91% seen once. Germline trimming cut 4 bases from V and 6 bases from J; bases unmatched to any gene: 8. The CDR3 extends over 14 amino acids. Germline V gene lookup returns CDR1 SQVTM and CDR2 ANQGSEA. These data come from a study of control samples from healthy donors and cancer patients. The specimen was blood. This chain links TRBV29-1 with TRBJ2-1; 8 bases align to TRBD1. The sequence was obtained from a young man in good health. Here the CDR3 DNA reads TGCAGCGTTGGGACAGGGCTGATTGCCAATGAGCAGTTCTTC. Amino acid sequence: CSVGTGLIANEQFF.